These T cell receptor beta chains were read from a single sample in a study of CD8+ T cells in alopecia areata. TCRdb's table, derived via immunoSEQ multiplex PCR, lists solely in-frame clones and lacks some. Of about 200,000 clones listed, more than 45% are singletons. The specimen comprised CD4+ T cells sorted from blood, sampled at week 24, from a patient treated with tofacitinib. These receptors were taken from a human donor with alopecia areata. Both conserved end residues are part of each CDR3. The order of the fields is J gene, V gene, D gene, clone size, CDR3 protein, CDR3 DNA. D genes are given only for firm matches. Clone size is given for some rows only: seen once, a few or many times, or a class if the clone is expanded.

j_call: TRBJ2-5
v_call: TRBV4-2
d_call: TRBD2
clone_size: few
cdr3_aa: CASGPGTSGGAGETQYF
cdr3_nt: TGTGCCAGCGGCCCCGGGACTAGCGGGGGAGCGGGGGAGACCCAGTACTTC

j_call: TRBJ1-5
v_call: TRBV7-9
d_call: .
clone_size: .
cdr3_aa: CASSSQGPNQPQHF
cdr3_nt: TGTGCCAGCAGTTCTCAGGGCCCCAATCAGCCCCAGCATTTT

j_call: TRBJ1-6
v_call: TRBV5-1
d_call: .
clone_size: .
cdr3_aa: CASSLDRGRNSPLHF
cdr3_nt: TGCGCCAGCAGCTTGGATCGGGGAAGGAATTCACCCCTCCACTTT

j_call: TRBJ2-2
v_call: TRBV5-4
d_call: .
clone_size: once
cdr3_aa: CASSVGGGMWAGELFF
cdr3_nt: TGTGCCAGCAGCGTTGGTGGTGGCATGTGGGCCGGGGAGCTGTTTTTT

j_call: TRBJ2-1
v_call: TRBV15
d_call: TRBD1
clone_size: .
cdr3_aa: CATSRVGTGPTNEQFF
cdr3_nt: TGTGCCACCAGCAGAGTAGGGACAGGGCCTACCAATGAGCAGTTCTTC

j_call: TRBJ2-1
v_call: TRBV30
d_call: TRBD2
clone_size: .
cdr3_aa: CAWSVSTGLTHNEQFF
cdr3_nt: TGTGCCTGGAGTGTGTCCACGGGACTAACCCACAATGAGCAGTTCTTC

j_call: TRBJ2-7
v_call: TRBV10-3
d_call: TRBD1
clone_size: .
cdr3_aa: CAISFSGTGGTGAYEQYF
cdr3_nt: TGTGCCATCAGCTTCTCCGGGACAGGGGGGACGGGGGCCTACGAGCAGTACTTC

j_call: TRBJ2-2
v_call: TRBV6-5
d_call: .
clone_size: .
cdr3_aa: CASRRSSGELFF
cdr3_nt: TGTGCCAGCAGGCGGAGCTCCGGGGAGCTGTTTTTT

j_call: TRBJ2-5
v_call: TRBV7-9
d_call: .
clone_size: few
cdr3_aa: CASSETGQDEGQYF
cdr3_nt: TGTGCCAGCAGCGAGACAGGCCAAGATGAGGGCCAGTACTTC

j_call: TRBJ2-7
v_call: TRBV11-3
d_call: .
clone_size: .
cdr3_aa: CASSLEGSYEQYF
cdr3_nt: TGTGCCAGCAGCTTAGAAGGGAGCTACGAGCAGTACTTC

j_call: TRBJ1-1
v_call: TRBV29-1
d_call: TRBD1
clone_size: .
cdr3_aa: CSVVWRMDRANTEAFF
cdr3_nt: TGCAGCGTTGTCTGGCGAATGGACAGGGCGAACACTGAAGCTTTCTTT

j_call: TRBJ1-4
v_call: TRBV7-9
d_call: .
clone_size: .
cdr3_aa: CASSLVPENEKLFF
cdr3_nt: TGTGCCAGCAGCTTAGTTCCAGAGAATGAAAAACTGTTTTTT

j_call: TRBJ1-1
v_call: TRBV4-3
d_call: .
clone_size: .
cdr3_aa: CASSQDGTGGDTEAFF
cdr3_nt: TGCGCCAGCAGCCAAGATGGAACGGGCGGGGACACTGAAGCTTTCTTT

j_call: TRBJ2-1
v_call: TRBV7-9
d_call: .
clone_size: .
cdr3_aa: CASSLGFRNNEQFF
cdr3_nt: TGTGCCAGCAGCTTAGGCTTCAGGAACAATGAGCAGTTCTTC

j_call: TRBJ2-5
v_call: TRBV5-1
d_call: .
clone_size: few
cdr3_aa: CASSAGGGSGETQYF
cdr3_nt: TGCGCCAGCAGCGCTGGAGGGGGCTCGGGAGAGACCCAGTACTTC

j_call: TRBJ2-2
v_call: TRBV6-5
d_call: .
clone_size: .
cdr3_aa: CASSSVGTGELFF
cdr3_nt: TGTGCCAGCAGTTCCGTAGGCACCGGGGAGCTGTTTTTT

j_call: TRBJ2-7
v_call: TRBV27
d_call: .
clone_size: few
cdr3_aa: CASSLGGLPYEQYF
cdr3_nt: TGTGCCAGCAGTTTAGGAGGCCTCCCCTACGAGCAGTACTTC

j_call: TRBJ2-7
v_call: TRBV6-5
d_call: .
clone_size: .
cdr3_aa: CASKDGSYYEQYF
cdr3_nt: TGTGCCAGCAAGGACGGGTCCTACTACGAGCAGTACTTC

j_call: TRBJ2-1
v_call: TRBV7-2
d_call: TRBD2
clone_size: few
cdr3_aa: CASSSPVRTSGMGNEQFF
cdr3_nt: TGTGCCAGCAGCAGCCCGGTCCGGACTAGCGGGATGGGGAATGAGCAGTTCTTC

j_call: TRBJ1-2
v_call: TRBV2
d_call: .
clone_size: .
cdr3_aa: CASNQDPAYYGYTF
cdr3_nt: TGTGCCAGCAACCAGGACCCCGCTTACTATGGCTACACCTTC

j_call: TRBJ2-2
v_call: TRBV4-3
d_call: TRBD2
clone_size: .
cdr3_aa: CASSQDRISGGANTGELFF
cdr3_nt: TGCGCCAGCAGCCAAGATAGGATTAGCGGGGGGGCGAACACCGGGGAGCTGTTTTTT

j_call: TRBJ2-7
v_call: TRBV5-6
d_call: .
clone_size: .
cdr3_aa: CASSPRVMGVDNEQYF
cdr3_nt: TGTGCCAGCAGCCCCAGGGTAATGGGGGTCGATAACGAGCAGTACTTC

j_call: TRBJ2-7
v_call: TRBV7-9
d_call: .
clone_size: .
cdr3_aa: CASSSDSSYEQYF
cdr3_nt: TGTGCCAGCAGCTCCGACTCGTCCTACGAGCAGTACTTC

j_call: TRBJ1-1
v_call: TRBV6-5
d_call: .
clone_size: .
cdr3_aa: CASSYSGSLGQAFF
cdr3_nt: TGTGCCAGCAGTTACTCCGGGAGTCTGGGCCAAGCTTTCTTT

j_call: TRBJ1-1
v_call: TRBV4-1
d_call: .
clone_size: .
cdr3_aa: CASSQDEGQRMNTEAFF
cdr3_nt: TGCGCCAGCAGCCAAGACGAAGGACAACGGATGAACACTGAAGCTTTCTTT

j_call: TRBJ2-2
v_call: TRBV9
d_call: .
clone_size: .
cdr3_aa: CASSLTSSPGELFF
cdr3_nt: TGTGCCAGCAGCCTTACGAGTAGCCCCGGGGAGCTGTTTTTT

j_call: TRBJ1-4
v_call: TRBV4-1
d_call: .
clone_size: many
cdr3_aa: CASSPRTATNEKLFF
cdr3_nt: TGCGCCAGCAGCCCCCGGACGGCTACTAATGAAAAACTGTTTTTT

j_call: TRBJ2-7
v_call: TRBV9
d_call: TRBD1
clone_size: few
cdr3_aa: CASSGTGYEQYF
cdr3_nt: TGTGCCAGCAGCGGGACAGGCTACGAGCAGTACTTC

j_call: TRBJ2-1
v_call: TRBV7-2
d_call: .
clone_size: .
cdr3_aa: CASSLVVSRNEQFF
cdr3_nt: TGTGCCAGCAGCTTAGTTGTCTCCAGGAATGAGCAGTTCTTC

j_call: TRBJ1-1
v_call: TRBV18
d_call: .
clone_size: .
cdr3_aa: CASSPTQGGHEAFF
cdr3_nt: TGTGCCAGCTCACCAACCCAGGGAGGTCATGAAGCTTTCTTT

j_call: TRBJ2-2
v_call: TRBV5-4
d_call: TRBD2
clone_size: once
cdr3_aa: CASSPSLAGAGTGELFF
cdr3_nt: TGTGCCAGCAGCCCATCCCTAGCGGGAGCTGGCACCGGGGAGCTGTTTTTT

j_call: TRBJ1-5
v_call: TRBV30
d_call: TRBD1
clone_size: once
cdr3_aa: CAWSGDRGNQPQHF
cdr3_nt: TGTGCCTGGAGTGGAGACAGGGGTAATCAGCCCCAGCATTTT

j_call: TRBJ2-3
v_call: TRBV5-1
d_call: .
clone_size: .
cdr3_aa: CASSIRTDATDTQYF
cdr3_nt: TGCGCCAGCAGTATACGGACTGATGCCACAGATACGCAGTATTTT

j_call: TRBJ2-7
v_call: TRBV11-2
d_call: TRBD2
clone_size: .
cdr3_aa: CASSLRGLAGPLSSYEQYF
cdr3_nt: TGTGCCAGCAGCTTGCGGGGACTAGCGGGACCCCTGAGCTCCTACGAGCAGTACTTC

j_call: TRBJ2-5
v_call: TRBV28
d_call: .
clone_size: few
cdr3_aa: CASSSRTLVGETQYF
cdr3_nt: TGTGCCAGCAGTTCACGAACCCTGGTCGGGGAGACCCAGTACTTC

j_call: TRBJ2-7
v_call: TRBV10-3
d_call: TRBD2
clone_size: many
cdr3_aa: CAISDLTSGRSHEQYF
cdr3_nt: TGTGCCATCAGTGACCTGACTAGCGGGAGGTCCCACGAGCAGTACTTC

j_call: TRBJ1-1
v_call: TRBV28
d_call: .
clone_size: .
cdr3_aa: CASSERNTEAFF
cdr3_nt: TGTGCCAGCAGCGAGAGGAACACTGAAGCTTTCTTT

j_call: TRBJ2-5
v_call: TRBV15
d_call: TRBD2
clone_size: .
cdr3_aa: CATSREGGGGETQYF
cdr3_nt: TGTGCCACCAGCCGGGAAGGCGGGGGAGGAGAGACCCAGTACTTC

j_call: TRBJ2-7
v_call: TRBV29-1
d_call: TRBD1
clone_size: once
cdr3_aa: CSCGTGTYEQYF
cdr3_nt: TGCAGTTGCGGGACAGGGACCTACGAGCAGTACTTC

j_call: TRBJ2-4
v_call: TRBV4-1
d_call: .
clone_size: .
cdr3_aa: CASRVSGAGGIQYF
cdr3_nt: TGCGCCAGCAGAGTTAGCGGAGCCGGGGGCATTCAGTACTTC

j_call: TRBJ2-1
v_call: TRBV29-1
d_call: .
clone_size: .
cdr3_aa: CSGGPYNEQFF
cdr3_nt: TGCAGCGGTGGACCGTACAATGAGCAGTTCTTC

j_call: TRBJ2-3
v_call: TRBV2
d_call: .
clone_size: once
cdr3_aa: CASSDGGTDTQYF
cdr3_nt: TGTGCCAGCAGTGACGGAGGCACAGATACGCAGTATTTT

j_call: TRBJ2-7
v_call: TRBV14
d_call: .
clone_size: many
cdr3_aa: CASSPYRYYEQYF
cdr3_nt: TGTGCCAGCAGCCCGTACCGGTACTACGAGCAGTACTTC

j_call: TRBJ2-7
v_call: TRBV6-6
d_call: .
clone_size: .
cdr3_aa: CASSYSRTFGQYF
cdr3_nt: TGTGCCAGCAGTTACTCACGGACATTCGGGCAGTACTTC

j_call: TRBJ2-7
v_call: TRBV14
d_call: .
clone_size: .
cdr3_aa: CASSQGWQGRTYEQYF
cdr3_nt: TGTGCCAGCAGCCAAGGGTGGCAGGGACGTACCTACGAGCAGTACTTC

j_call: TRBJ1-1
v_call: TRBV10-3
d_call: .
clone_size: few
cdr3_aa: CATTDYSGGTEAFF
cdr3_nt: TGTGCCACCACGGACTACAGCGGGGGAACTGAAGCTTTCTTT

j_call: TRBJ2-1
v_call: TRBV5-4
d_call: TRBD2
clone_size: .
cdr3_aa: CASSLARGEYNEQFF
cdr3_nt: TGTGCCAGCAGCTTGGCCCGGGGGGAGTACAATGAGCAGTTCTTC

j_call: TRBJ2-5
v_call: TRBV25-1
d_call: TRBD2
clone_size: .
cdr3_aa: CASSDPGLAGGKTQYF
cdr3_nt: TGTGCCAGCAGTGACCCTGGACTAGCGGGAGGAAAGACCCAGTACTTC